This T cell receptor (beta chain) was identified in a study of blood T cells in healthy people across ages. A J-beta primer mix and a sample-barcoded 5' primer were used in a second PCR of about 7 to 12 cycles. TCRdb used MiXCR to reprocess the 5' RACE reads, holding one entry per CDR3 protein. The table has 1.5 million to 2 million distinct CDR3 sequences, approximately 30% seen once. Every sample had a minimum of 6 million PBMCs isolated. The CDR3 covers 13 residues. Germline V lookup: CDR1 SGHKS, CDR2 YYEKEE (reference sequence). Deletions cut 3 bases from V and 4 bases from J, with 10 bases between.

What was sequenced was blood. V usage is TRBV5-5 and J usage is TRBJ1-1; D remains ambiguous. This TCR came from a woman aged 25 to 39 in good health. CDR3 protein: CASSWAEATEAFF. The CDR3 nucleotides are TGTGCCAGCAGCTGGGCAGAAGCCACTGAAGCTTTCTTT.